The 16 T cell receptor beta chains below all came from one sample that was sequenced in a study of T cells in Graves' hyperthyroidism and ophthalmopathy. Amplified TCR beta CDR3 regions derived from RNA transcripts. Carried out on the TCR CDR3, a first-round RT-PCR used the HTBI primer set. TCRdb called the multiplex PCR reads again in MiXCR, with one record for every CDR3 protein. This table holds hundreds of thousands of distinct CDR3 sequences, approximately 24% found once. The source material was blood. These TCRs come from a woman in her thirties with Graves' ophthalmopathy.

The rearrangement uses TRBV2 and TRBJ1-1; D remains unclear. Germline-derived CDR1 and CDR2 are SNHLY and FYNNEI. The CDR3 sequence is 13 residues long. Trimming pared 4 bases from V and 3 bases from J, leaving 9 bases between. The CDR3, as DNA: TGTGCCAGCAGTGTATCCATGCACACTGAAGCTTTCTTT. Its protein product is CASSVSMHTEAFF.

This clonotype was counted at least ten times. The chain carries TRBV27 and TRBJ1-1; 10 nucleotides align to TRBD1. The CDR3 extends over 16 amino acids. Germline assignment: CDR1 MNHEY and CDR2 SMNVEV (reference sequence). The ends lost 2 bases at V and 0 bases at J; junction bases unmatched: 3. The CDR3 region is CASSLRGTGVNTEAFF. CDR3 DNA: TGTGCCAGCAGTTTACGAGGGACAGGGGTGAACACTGAAGCTTTCTTT.

Details on this clonotype: One end of the junction varies from germline; a read error may be responsible. The chain employs TRBV12-3 or TRBV12-4 and TRBJ1-5, with a weak D call TRBD1 (5 bases). This CDR3 spans 18 amino acids. The CDR3 bases are TGTGCCAGCAGCTTAGGGCAGGGAGGGCTTGCAAGCAATCAGCCCCAGCATTTT. It translates to CASSLGQGGLASNQPQHF.

This clonotype has at least ten counts. V and J are TRBV27 and TRBJ2-5, with TRBD2 identical over 7 bases. Trimming took 5 bases from V and 7 from J; bases not matched to a gene: 7. In germline, CDR1 is MNHEY, CDR2 SMNVEV (reference sequence). The CDR3 consists of 13 residues. The CDR3 nucleotides are TGTGCCAGCAGTCGTGGTGGGGGGGGGACCCAGTACTTC. Amino acids: CASSRGGGGTQYF.

There are many counts of this clonotype. The J gene is TRBJ1-2, the V gene TRBV20-1; no firm D call. The V end lost 5 bases, the J end lost 8 bases, and 15 bases lay between the germline ends. This CDR3 has 12 residues. Germline CDR1 DFQATT, CDR2 SNEGSKA (reference sequence). CDR3 protein: CSAPRGDRGYTF. The CDR3 region has the DNA TGCAGTGCTCCTCGTGGAGATCGAGGCTACACCTTC.

A few counts support this clonotype. The genes are TRBV27 and TRBJ1-6; D may be TRBD1 (5 bases). The germline V gene encodes CDR1 MNHEY and CDR2 SMNVEV (reference sequence). The CDR3 runs 14 residues. V lost 4 bases, J lost 3 bases, and 7 bases lay in between. CDR3 residues: CASSYGHYNSPLHF. The CDR3, as DNA: TGTGCCAGCAGTTATGGACACTATAATTCACCCCTCCACTTT.

This clonotype was recorded many times. The chain employs TRBV15 and TRBJ2-6; a weak D match, TRBD1 (5 bases). The germline V and J ends were trimmed by 3 bases and 6 bases, with 6 bases remaining between them. This CDR3 is 13 amino acids long. CDR1 and CDR2 from the germline V gene are LNHNV and YYDKDF (reference sequence). The CDR3 coding sequence is TGTGCCACCAGCAGCAGGGCGGCCAACGTCCTGACTTTC. Amino acids: CATSSRAANVLTF. The whole variable domain, remainder taken from reference TRBV15 and TRBJ2-6, is DAMVIQNPRYQVTQFGKPVTLSCSQTLNHNVMYWYQQKSSQAPKLLFHYYDKDFNNEADTPDNFQSRRPNTSFCFLDIRSPGLGDTAMYLCATSSRAANVLTFGAGSRLTVL.

This clonotype was counted once. This chain uses TRBV6-1 with TRBJ1-5, with D maybe TRBD1 (6 bases). Between the trimmed V and J ends, which lost 0 bases and 2 bases, there was a span of 11 bases. This CDR3 is built from 16 residues. Germline CDR1 reads MNHNS; CDR2 reads SASEGT. The CDR3 DNA is TGTGCCAGCAGTGAAGCGCAGGGGCTGGGCAATCAGCCCCAGCATTTT. Translating gives CASSEAQGLGNQPQHF.

This clonotype was counted many times. The gene calls are TRBV24-1 and TRBJ1-2, with TRBD1 matching 9 bases. The CDR3 runs 13 residues. Germline trimming cut 4 bases from V and 6 bases from J; bases unmatched to any gene: 2. Germline CDR1 reads KGHDR; CDR2 reads SFDVKD. This CDR3 is CATSDRDRDGYTF. As DNA, the CDR3 is TGTGCCACCAGTGACCGGGACAGGGATGGCTACACCTTC.

This clonotype was recorded many times. The chain carries TRBV7-2 and TRBJ1-1, with D possibly TRBD1 on 5 matching bases. This CDR3 spans 14 amino acids. From germline, CDR1 is SGHTA and CDR2 FQGNSA. The V gene lost 5 bases and the J gene lost 6 bases, with 16 bases spanning the gap. The CDR3 here is CASSRPGGFAEAFF. The CDR3 DNA reads as TGTGCCAGCAGCCGCCCGGGGGGGTTTGCTGAAGCTTTCTTT.

The V call is TRBV9, the J call TRBJ2-7, with TRBD2 matching over 9 bases. This CDR3 has 15 amino acids. V was pared by 0 bases and J by 4 bases, with 5 bases of the junction left unmatched. Germline-derived CDR1 and CDR2 are SGDLS and YYNGEE. The CDR3 coding sequence is TGTGCCAGCAGCGTAGCTGATAGCGGGAGTTACGAGCAGTACTTC. Translated, it gives CASSVADSGSYEQYF.

This clonotype has at least ten counts. The CDR3 is CASTNQETQYF. CDR3 nucleotide sequence: TGTGCCAGTACCAATCAAGAGACCCAGTACTTC. V gene TRBV19 combines with J gene TRBJ2-5; no definite D call. Germline V CDR1 and CDR2: LNHDA, SQIVND (reference sequence). The V end lost 7 bases, the J end lost 2 bases, and 5 bases lay between the germline ends. This CDR3 region has 11 residues.

This clonotype has a count of ten or more. V and J are TRBV6-5 and TRBJ1-1; the D is unclear. This CDR3 has 15 amino acids. CDR1 is MNHEY, CDR2 SVGAGI, per germline. V was trimmed by 0 bases and J by 1 base, leaving 9 bases between them. CDR3 coding DNA: TGTGCCAGCAGTTACTCTATCGACGGGAACACTGAAGCTTTCTTT. Its translation is CASSYSIDGNTEAFF.

This clonotype occurred many times. The chain couples TRBV7-2 to TRBJ2-5, with 10 bases fitting TRBD2. The CDR3 contains 16 residues. CDR1 is SGHTA, CDR2 FQGNSA, per germline. V dropped 5 bases and J dropped 5; count of bases not matched to a gene: 11. Here the CDR3 reads CASSPGLAVEGETQYF. The CDR3 bases are TGTGCCAGCAGCCCCGGACTAGCGGTCGAGGGGGAGACCCAGTACTTC.

This clonotype occurred many times. This chain connects TRBV12-3 or TRBV12-4 to TRBJ2-7; 8 positions match TRBD1. The CDR3 runs 15 residues. The J segment lost 2 bases and the V segment lost 5 bases, leaving 8 bases of the junction unmatched. The CDR3 DNA sequence: TGTGCCAGCAGTACCCACGGACAGGGCACCTACGAGCAGTACTTC. This gives the protein CASSTHGQGTYEQYF.

This clonotype was counted ten times or more. This sequence joins TRBV6-1 and TRBJ2-5; D is uncertain. Trimming took off 7 bases at V and 1 base at J, with 19 bases between the two ends. The V gene's germline CDR1 is MNHNS and CDR2 SASEGT. The CDR3 contains 16 residues. The CDR3 DNA reads TGTGCCAGCATCAAAAACCCTGGTCCTTCCCAAGAGACCCAGTACTTC. Translated: CASIKNPGPSQETQYF.